These 5 T cell receptor beta chains were all obtained from the same sample, sequenced in a study of CD8 T cells in Susac syndrome. Random hexamers were used to reverse transcribe about 0.5 to 1 ug of RNA. TCRdb called the immunoSEQ multiplex PCR reads again in MiXCR, with one record for every CDR3 protein. The sample includes roughly 25,000 distinct CDR3 sequences, 90% to 95% of them seen just once. The source material was CD8+ T cells from PBMCs. The receptors were gathered from a human donor with Susac syndrome.

The V and J genes are TRBV27 and TRBJ1-4; 10 bases are shared with TRBD1. V gave up 5 bases and J gave up 7 bases; unmatched junction bases: 7. Germline V CDR1 and CDR2: MNHEY, SMNVEV (reference sequence). The CDR3 runs 15 residues. The CDR3 here is CASSTRTGGLEKLFF. CDR3 in DNA: TGTGCCAGCAGTACCAGGACAGGGGGTCTTGAAAAACTGTTTTTT.

This chain joins TRBV6-2 or TRBV6-3 and TRBJ2-2, with 9 bases fitting TRBD2. Germline loops: CDR1 MNHEY, CDR2 SVGEGT. The trim removed 8 bases at V and 1 base at J, leaving 8 bases unmatched. The CDR3 is made up of 16 amino acids. The CDR3 bases are TGTGCCAGCCGAGAGAGAGCGGGGGGGAACACCGGGGAGCTGTTTTTT. Amino acids: CASRERAGGNTGELFF.

The CDR3 DNA sequence: TGTGCCAGCAGCTTGGAAGATGAGCAGTTCTTC. Translating gives CASSLEDEQFF. This sequence joins TRBV7-9 and TRBJ2-1; D is unresolved. CDR1 and CDR2 (germline): SEHNR, FQNEAQ (reference sequence). Trimming removed 3 bases from V and 8 bases from J, with 5 bases in between. The CDR3 has 11 residues.

J is TRBJ1-5 and V is TRBV27, with a tentative D call TRBD1 (5 bases). Between the trimmed V and J ends, which lost 2 bases and 4 bases, there was a span of 9 bases. Germline V CDR1 and CDR2: MNHEY, SMNVEV (reference sequence). CDR3 length: 14 residues. CDR3 region: CASSLGGPNQPQHF. CDR3 DNA: TGTGCCAGCAGTTTAGGGGGACCTAATCAGCCCCAGCATTTT.

The V call is TRBV5-1, the J call TRBJ1-2; D not certain. The germline V and J ends were trimmed by 0 bases and 3 bases, with 12 bases remaining between them. Germline values: CDR1 SGHRS, CDR2 YFSETQ. CDR3 length equals 15 residues. CDR3 sequence reads: CASSLEGRTYYGYTF. In DNA, the CDR3 is TGCGCCAGCAGCTTGGAAGGGAGAACTTACTATGGCTACACCTTC.